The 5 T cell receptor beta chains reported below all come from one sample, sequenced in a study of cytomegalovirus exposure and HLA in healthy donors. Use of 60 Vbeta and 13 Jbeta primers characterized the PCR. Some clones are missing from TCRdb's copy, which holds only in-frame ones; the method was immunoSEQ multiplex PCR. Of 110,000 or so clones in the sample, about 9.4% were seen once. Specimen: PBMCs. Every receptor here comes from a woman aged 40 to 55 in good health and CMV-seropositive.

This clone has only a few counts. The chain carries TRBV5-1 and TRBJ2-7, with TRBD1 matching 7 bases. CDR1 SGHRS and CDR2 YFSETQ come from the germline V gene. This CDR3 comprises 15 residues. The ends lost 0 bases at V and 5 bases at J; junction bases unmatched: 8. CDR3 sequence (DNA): TGCGCCAGCAGCTTGGAATGGGACAGAGGAAACGAGCAGTACTTC. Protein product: CASSLEWDRGNEQYF.

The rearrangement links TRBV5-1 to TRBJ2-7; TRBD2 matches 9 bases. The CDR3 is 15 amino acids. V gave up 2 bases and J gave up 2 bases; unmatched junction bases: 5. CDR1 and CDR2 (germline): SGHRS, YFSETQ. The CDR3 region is CASSFLAGEPYEQYF. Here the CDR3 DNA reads TGCGCCAGCAGCTTCTTAGCGGGGGAGCCCTACGAGCAGTACTTC.

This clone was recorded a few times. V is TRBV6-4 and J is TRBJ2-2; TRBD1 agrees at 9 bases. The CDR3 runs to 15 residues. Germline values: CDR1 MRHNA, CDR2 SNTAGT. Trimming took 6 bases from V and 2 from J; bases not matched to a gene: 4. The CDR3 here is CASSLGQGNTGELFF. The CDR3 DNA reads TGTGCCAGCAGCCTGGGACAGGGCAACACCGGGGAGCTGTTTTTT.

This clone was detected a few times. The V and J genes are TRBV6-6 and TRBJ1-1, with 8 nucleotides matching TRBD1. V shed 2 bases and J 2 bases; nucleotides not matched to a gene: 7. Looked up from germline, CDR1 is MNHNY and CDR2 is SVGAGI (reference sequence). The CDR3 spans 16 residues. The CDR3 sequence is CASSYPTDRGNTEAFF. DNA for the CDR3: TGTGCCAGCAGTTACCCCACTGACAGGGGTAACACTGAAGCTTTCTTT.

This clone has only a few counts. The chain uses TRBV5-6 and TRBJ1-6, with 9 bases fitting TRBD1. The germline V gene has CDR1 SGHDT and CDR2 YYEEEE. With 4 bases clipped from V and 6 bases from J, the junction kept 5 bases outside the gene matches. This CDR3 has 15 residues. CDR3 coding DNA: TGTGCCAGCAGCCTCGGACAGGGGAGTAATTCACCCCTCCACTTT. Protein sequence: CASSLGQGSNSPLHF. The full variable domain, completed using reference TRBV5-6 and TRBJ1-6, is DAGVTQSPTHLIKTRGQQVTLRCSPKSGHDTVSWYQQALGQGPQFIFQYYEEEERQRGNFPDRFSGHQFPNYSSELNVNALLLGDSALYLCASSLGQGSNSPLHFGNGTRLTVT.